This TCR beta chain appears in the sequencing data of a study of blood T cells in healthy people across ages. The germline gives CDR1 LGHNA, CDR2 YSLEER. There are 15 residues in the CDR3. The junction had 6 bases not matched to a gene; V was cut back by 1 base and J by 6 bases. This clonotype was seen only a few times. The use of a sample-barcoded 5' primer and a J-beta primer mix characterized a second PCR of roughly 7 to 11 cycles. TCRdb called the 5' RACE reads again in MiXCR, with one record for every CDR3 protein. The sample lists some 920,000 distinct CDR3 sequences, roughly 51% occurring once.

The chain carries TRBV4-3 and TRBJ2-3; 8 nucleotides match TRBD1. Sequenced material: blood. The TCR was taken from a woman aged 55 to 70 in good health. The CDR3 sequence: CASSQGQGALDTQYF. The CDR3 nucleotides are TGCGCCAGCAGCCAAGGCCAGGGGGCCCTGGATACGCAGTATTTT.